This entry lists 3 T cell receptor beta chains sequenced from one sample in a study of T cells after posttransplantation cyclophosphamide. Only in-frame clones appear in the TCRdb table, and some are missing; sequencing was by immunoSEQ multiplex PCR. This record lists more than 40,000 clones, none seen once only, and the top ten clones contain roughly 2.2%. Sample: PBMCs. The receptor source for this set is a man in his forties in good health, CMV-negative, and a related stem cell transplant donor.

This clone was seen repeatedly, ten times or more. The chain couples TRBV6-5 to TRBJ1-2; a possible D gene is TRBD1 (6 bases). V shed 6 bases and J shed 8 bases, with 10 bases lying between them. The CDR3 is 11 residues long. Germline V lookup: CDR1 MNHEY, CDR2 SVGAGI. The CDR3 DNA is TGTGCCAGCAGGGAAAGGGGGGGCTACACCTTC. Protein: CASRERGGYTF.

There are many counts of this clone. CDR3 coding DNA: TGTGCCAGCAGCTTAGGGGACTCCTACACAGATACGCAGTATTTT. Its translation: CASSLGDSYTDTQYF. The V call is TRBV11-3, the J call TRBJ2-3; tentatively, D is TRBD2 (6 bases). V dropped 1 base and J dropped 2 bases, with 10 bases sitting between them. The CDR3 has 15 residues. Germline V gene lookup returns CDR1 SGHNT and CDR2 YENEEA.

This clone was found many times. The J gene is TRBJ1-1, the V gene TRBV30; D is uncertain. V dropped 0 bases and J dropped 7 bases, with 15 bases sitting between them. Germline V gene sequence: CDR1 GTSNPN, CDR2 SVGIG (reference sequence). The CDR3 spans 14 residues. This CDR3 is CAWSVPEGTSEAFF. CDR3 bases: TGTGCCTGGAGTGTACCGGAGGGAACGAGTGAAGCTTTCTTT.